Listed here is a single T cell receptor (beta chain). Authors' methods: Amplification of reference gene primers was used by the study to estimate nucleated cell counts. This table comes from immunoSEQ multiplex PCR, and its TCRdb copy is limited to in-frame clones, with some not included. V, J and clone size were drawn from that table, and D and trimming were deduced from the DNA. The table records about 440,000 clones, 80% to 90% of them present only once. This sample was taken from a study of blood T cell repertoires in COVID-19. Study background: T cells, B-cell-depleted T cells, or PBMCs provided the cDNA or gDNA that served as material.

The CDR3 is made up of 13 amino acids. V shed 6 bases and J shed 10 bases, with 16 bases lying between them. The source is a woman aged 25-40 years with acute or convalescent COVID-19. V is TRBV12-3 or TRBV12-4 and J is TRBJ2-1; possible D gene TRBD2, 6 bases. Source material: peripheral blood. CDR3 in amino acids: CASSPSAAGEQFF. The DNA for the CDR3 is TGTGCCAGCAGCCCCTCGGCGGCGGGGGAGCAGTTCTTC.